The 6 T cell receptor beta chains presented below share a single source sample, sequenced in a study of Ad26.COV2.S vaccination and SARS-CoV-2 variants. Repertoires were generated with immunoSEQ multiplex PCR, while TCRdb's copy carries only in-frame clones and drops some. The profile covers about 400,000 clones, with approximately 91% appearing a single time and around 1.9% taken by the ten largest. Indicated treatment: approximately 18 received Ad26.COV2.S at low or high dose, single or two shots; five or six received placebo; per-sample allocation not given. Repertoires come from day 63 after the first vaccine or placebo injection. The source material was peripheral blood, sampled in a trial of Ad26.COV2.S vaccine versus placebo. Source of these receptors: a person aged 18 to 59 who received the Ad26.COV2.S COVID-19 vaccine or a placebo.

This chain joins TRBV5-1 and TRBJ1-1, with D possibly being TRBD1 (5 bases). V was pared by 0 bases and J by 4 bases, with 10 bases between. The CDR3 covers 14 residues. Germline-derived CDR1 and CDR2 are SGHRS and YFSETQ. The CDR3, as DNA: TGCGCCAGCAGCTTGGGGCAGGGCCTCACTGAAGCTTTCTTT. This encodes CASSLGQGLTEAFF.

The chain joins TRBV2 to TRBJ1-6; no firm D call. Looked up from germline, CDR1 is SNHLY and CDR2 is FYNNEI. The germline V and J ends were trimmed by 3 bases and 8 bases, with 8 bases remaining between them. This CDR3 contains 13 residues. The CDR3 region has the DNA TGTGCCAGCAGTGACGGTTGGGATTCACCCCTCCACTTT. As protein: CASSDGWDSPLHF. The complete variable domain, with remaining parts taken from reference TRBV2 and TRBJ1-6, reads EPEVTQTPSHQVTQMGQEVILRCVPISNHLYFYWYRQILGQKVEFLVSFYNNEISEKSEIFDDQFSVERPDGSNFTLKIRSTKLEDSAMYFCASSDGWDSPLHFGNGTRLTVT.

The V gene is TRBV19, the J gene TRBJ2-5; possibly TRBD2 for D (5 bases). V shed 5 bases and J shed 5 bases, with 9 bases lying between them. This CDR3 contains 12 residues. Germline values: CDR1 LNHDA, CDR2 SQIVND (reference sequence). CDR3 protein: CASSPGLETQYF. CDR3 in DNA: TGTGCCAGTAGTCCGGGATTGGAGACCCAGTACTTC.

The rearrangement links TRBV27 to TRBJ1-2; D unresolved. CDR1 MNHEY and CDR2 SMNVEV come from the germline V gene (reference sequence). V gave up 3 bases and J gave up 8 bases, with 13 bases separating them. CDR3 length: 13 amino acids. CDR3 residues: CASSFPFEGGYTF. The CDR3 nucleotides are TGTGCCAGCAGTTTCCCGTTCGAGGGAGGCTACACCTTC.

On this clone: At the DNA level, this CDR3 is encoded by other sequences in the same sample as well. This chain joins TRBV6-5 and TRBJ1-4, with D unresolved. The CDR3 runs 12 residues. V gave up 6 bases and J gave up 0 bases, with 2 bases separating them. Per germline, CDR1 MNHEY and CDR2 SVGAGI. In DNA form, the CDR3 reads TGTGCCAGCAGGGCAACTAATGAAAAACTGTTTTTT. Translated, it gives CASRATNEKLFF.

The V gene is TRBV9, the J gene TRBJ2-7, with 9 bases that match TRBD2. There are 15 residues in the CDR3. The germline CDR1 and CDR2 sequences are SGDLS and YYNGEE. Unmatched junction bases numbered 7, after V lost 3 bases and J lost 3 bases. CDR3 residues: CASSAHSGSLYEQYF. The CDR3 coding sequence is TGTGCCAGCAGCGCTCATAGCGGGAGCCTCTACGAGCAGTACTTC. The whole variable domain, filled in from reference TRBV9 and TRBJ2-7, reads DSGVTQTPKHLITATGQRVTLRCSPRSGDLSVYWYQQSLDQGLQFLIQYYNGEERAKGNILERFSAQQFPDLHSELNLSSLELGDSALYFCASSAHSGSLYEQYFGPGTRLTVT.